The 2 T cell receptor beta chains listed next were all sequenced from one sample in a study of cytomegalovirus exposure and HLA in healthy donors. PCR was performed using 60 Vbeta and 13 Jbeta primers. Sequencing was performed with immunoSEQ multiplex PCR; in TCRdb, only in-frame clones are kept and a portion is missing. Of roughly 90,000 clones listed, 80% to 90% are singletons. Material: PBMCs. The receptors were sampled from a man aged 30-40 years in good health and CMV-seropositive.

The rearrangement joins TRBV6-5 to TRBJ1-4; D possibly corresponds to TRBD1 (6 bases). The CDR3 runs to 14 residues. V lost 6 bases to trimming and J lost 4 bases, with 12 bases between them. In germline, CDR1 is MNHEY, CDR2 SVGAGI. This chain's CDR3 is CASRQGGINEKLFF. The CDR3 DNA follows: TGTGCCAGCAGACAAGGGGGTATTAATGAAAAACTGTTTTTT.

The chain's CDR3 is CASSWYRSGETGMKNQPQHF. The CDR3 region has the DNA TGTGCCAGCAGTTGGTACCGGTCAGGAGAAACAGGGATGAAAAATCAGCCCCAGCATTTT. The chain uses TRBV28 and TRBJ1-5; perhaps TRBD1 as D (6 bases). From germline, CDR1 is MDHEN and CDR2 SYDVKM. The CDR3 sequence is 20 residues long. V dropped 4 bases and J dropped 4 bases, with 29 bases sitting between them.